The next 18 T cell receptor beta chains were all read from a single sample in a study of blood T cells in healthy people across ages. Through a sample-barcoded 5' primer and a J-beta primer mix, a second PCR was run for about 6 to 11 cycles. TCRdb redid the calling of the 5' RACE reads with MiXCR, one entry per CDR3 protein. The sample has around 970,000 distinct CDR3 sequences; around 54% are singletons. Material: blood. These receptors were collected from a woman aged 55-69 years in good health.

The sample holds a few counts of this clonotype. The chain has TRBV29-1 and TRBJ2-7, with 13 bases fitting TRBD2. Per the germline V gene, CDR1 is SQVTM and CDR2 is ANQGSEA. CDR3 size: 15 residues. Losses at the gene ends were 2 bases for V and 4 bases for J; bases not matched to a gene: 5. The CDR3 DNA reads TGCAGCGTTGAAATCCAGACTAGCGGGAGGTACGAGCAGTACTTC. Translating it yields CSVEIQTSGRYEQYF.

This chain links TRBV29-1 with TRBJ2-1; the D is unclear. Trimming removed 4 bases at V and 0 bases at J, with 13 bases between. This CDR3 has 15 amino acids. Germline V lookup: CDR1 SQVTM, CDR2 ANQGSEA. This CDR3 is CSVGGRRSSYNEQFF. The DNA for the CDR3 is TGCAGCGTTGGGGGTAGAAGGAGCTCCTACAATGAGCAGTTCTTC.

V is TRBV5-1 and J is TRBJ2-1; 8 bases are shared with TRBD2. The germline V gene has CDR1 SGHRS and CDR2 YFSETQ. Trimming took 2 bases from V and 7 from J; bases not matched to a gene: 5. This CDR3 contains 14 residues. CDR3 sequence: CASSFTGGGNEQFF. The CDR3 DNA follows: TGCGCCAGCAGCTTTACGGGAGGGGGAAATGAGCAGTTCTTC.

The rearrangement uses TRBV28 and TRBJ2-1; 8 nucleotides align to TRBD2. V trimming: 1 base; J trimming: 0 bases; junction bases outside the gene matches: 8. This CDR3 is 18 amino acids long. Germline loops: CDR1 MDHEN, CDR2 SYDVKM. This CDR3 is CASSLLMGGGSSYNEQFF. As DNA, the CDR3 is TGTGCCAGCAGTTTATTAATGGGCGGGGGGAGCTCCTACAATGAGCAGTTCTTC.

The rearrangement links TRBV5-1 to TRBJ1-5, with D unresolved. Germline-derived CDR1 and CDR2 are SGHRS and YFSETQ. The CDR3 contains 16 residues. Trimming pared 2 bases from V and 0 bases from J, leaving 12 bases between. The CDR3 spells CASSLGGSFSNQPQHF. In DNA, the CDR3 is TGCGCCAGCAGCTTAGGTGGGTCTTTTAGCAATCAGCCCCAGCATTTT.

This sequence joins TRBV12-3 or TRBV12-4 and TRBJ2-5, with D perhaps TRBD1 (6 bases). TRBJ2-1 matches the DNA end more closely, so the J call is doubtful. This CDR3 comprises 13 residues. DNA for the CDR3: TGTGGATCCGGACAGACGAACCAAGAGACCCAGTTCTTC. Encoded protein: CGSGQTNQETQFF.

This chain joins TRBV5-6 and TRBJ2-7, with D maybe TRBD2 (6 bases). The CDR3 extends over 13 amino acids. The germline V gene has CDR1 SGHDT and CDR2 YYEEEE. V was trimmed by 5 bases and J by 2 bases, leaving 11 bases between them. CDR3 DNA: TGTGCCAGCAGACGACTAGTGGCCTACGAGCAGTACTTC. Residues: CASRRLVAYEQYF. Supplemented by reference TRBV5-6 and TRBJ2-7, the full variable domain reads DAGVTQSPTHLIKTRGQQVTLRCSPKSGHDTVSWYQQALGQGPQFIFQYYEEEERQRGNFPDRFSGHQFPNYSSELNVNALLLGDSALYLCASRRLVAYEQYFGPGTRLTVT.

This clonotype was recorded a few times. J is TRBJ2-3 and V is TRBV4-2, with TRBD2 matching 8 bases. V gave up 5 bases and J gave up 5 bases; unmatched junction bases: 0. This CDR3 spans 12 amino acids. Germline V gives CDR1 LGHNA, CDR2 YNFKEQ. CDR3 sequence: CASSTSGDTQYF. The CDR3 region has the DNA TGTGCCAGCAGCACTAGCGGAGATACGCAGTATTTT.

This chain links TRBV12-3 or TRBV12-4 with TRBJ2-6; no clear D gene. The CDR3 has 17 amino acids. Trimming stripped 5 bases from V and 0 bases from J, with 14 bases between. CDR3: CASSARTSLSGANVLTF. CDR3 DNA: TGTGCCAGCAGTGCCCGTACCTCTCTCTCTGGGGCCAACGTCCTGACTTTC.

This chain joins TRBV7-9 and TRBJ2-1; D may correspond to TRBD1 or TRBD2 (5 bases each). CDR3 length: 16 residues. The germline V gene encodes CDR1 SEHNR and CDR2 FQNEAQ (reference sequence). Trimming cost V 4 bases and J 7 bases, with 20 bases left between them. CDR3 residues: CASSSTGTWDGNEQFF. For the CDR3, the DNA is TGTGCCAGCAGCTCAACCGGGACCTGGGATGGGAATGAGCAGTTCTTC.

The sample holds a few counts of this clonotype. V gene TRBV7-9 combines with J gene TRBJ2-7, with TRBD1 identical over 7 bases. CDR1 is SEHNR and CDR2 is FQNEAQ in the germline V gene (reference sequence). The CDR3 contains 15 residues. V was pared by 4 bases and J by 5 bases, with 11 bases of the junction left unmatched. The CDR3 DNA follows: TGTGCCAGCAGCTCCGGACAGGCGGAGATAGACGAGCAGTACTTC. It encodes CASSSGQAEIDEQYF.

This clonotype was observed a few times. The chain uses TRBV13 and TRBJ1-2, with 7 bases aligning to TRBD1. V was clipped by 2 bases and J by 10 bases; unmatched bases: 7. Germline V gene sequence: CDR1 PRHDT, CDR2 FYEKMQ (reference sequence). The CDR3 consists of 13 residues. CDR3 amino acids: CASSLRQGKLYTF. As DNA, the CDR3 is TGTGCCAGCAGCTTACGACAGGGTAAGCTCTACACCTTC.

The chain carries TRBV21-1 and TRBJ2-7; no DNA check was done on the table's D call, TRBD1. TRBV21-1 is termed a pseudogene. CDR3 length: 17 residues. DNA of the CDR3: TGTGCCAGCAGCGAAGCCGGGAGGACAGGGGTGGACTACGAGCAGTACTTC. Encoded protein: CASSEAGRTGVDYEQYF.

In this sample, this clonotype turned up a few times. The rearrangement joins TRBV25-1 to TRBJ1-1; D call uncertain. Trimming left V 5 bases short and J 7 bases short, with 11 bases between. There are 12 residues in the CDR3. CDR1 is MGHDK, CDR2 SYGVNS, per germline. CDR3 amino acids: CASSFRGNEAFF. The CDR3, as DNA: TGTGCCAGCAGTTTCCGAGGGAATGAAGCTTTCTTT.

The V gene is TRBV20-1, the J gene TRBJ1-2; D gene unclear. CDR3 length equals 13 residues. Germline assignment: CDR1 DFQATT and CDR2 SNEGSKA (reference sequence). V dropped 4 bases and J dropped 1 base, with 10 bases sitting between them. The CDR3 loop is CSATMVGNYGYTF. DNA for the CDR3: TGCAGTGCTACCATGGTCGGTAACTATGGCTACACCTTC.

In nucleotides, the CDR3 is TGTGCCATCGGGGTGGTAGGGCCTAGCGGACCCAATGAGCAGTTCTTC. Encoded protein: CAIGVVGPSGPNEQFF. The chain combines TRBV10-3 with TRBJ2-1; TRBD2 matches at 7 bases. The germline V gene has CDR1 ENHRY and CDR2 SYGVKD. The CDR3 length is 16 residues. The J segment lost 6 bases and the V segment lost 8 bases, leaving 16 bases of the junction unmatched.

The chain links TRBV4-2 to TRBJ2-3; D not certain. Germline values: CDR1 LGHNA, CDR2 YNFKEQ. The V and J ends lost 4 bases and 1 base respectively, with 9 bases between them. The CDR3 contains 14 residues. The DNA of the CDR3 is TGTGCCAGCAGCCGTCGAATTGGCACAGATACGCAGTATTTT. It yields the protein CASSRRIGTDTQYF.

The gene calls are TRBV4-2 and TRBJ1-2; possible D gene TRBD1, 6 bases. V dropped 0 bases and J dropped 3 bases, with 11 bases sitting between them. CDR3 length: 15 residues. CDR1 is LGHNA and CDR2 is YNFKEQ in the germline V gene. The CDR3 protein is CASSQERGNYYGYTF. For the CDR3, the DNA is TGTGCCAGCAGCCAAGAGAGGGGGAATTACTATGGCTACACCTTC.